The sequence of this TCR beta chain was determined in a study of shared T cell receptors in the human thymus. Repertoires were generated with immunoSEQ multiplex PCR, while TCRdb's copy carries only in-frame clones and drops some. The table shows hundreds of thousands of clones, with about 90% occurring only once. The data were also submitted as part of a second study, on human thymus T cells. From that second work: Finnish infants who were healthy and having corrective surgery for congenital heart defects made up the donors. Thymic material originated from resections removed in the course of corrective heart surgery. Reports from related research described highly overlapping thymic repertoires among unrelated individuals.

The TCR comes from a boy in the first two years of life with a congenital heart defect. The sample comprised thymocytes.

DNA of the CDR3: TGTGCCACCAGCCTACCCGGGACTGGCTACGAGCAGTACTTC. It is translated as CATSLPGTGYEQYF. V and J are TRBV15 and TRBJ2-7, with D perhaps TRBD2 (6 bases). From germline, CDR1 is LNHNV and CDR2 YYDKDF (reference sequence). Trimming cost V 5 bases and J 3 bases, with 14 bases left between them. The CDR3 contains 14 residues.